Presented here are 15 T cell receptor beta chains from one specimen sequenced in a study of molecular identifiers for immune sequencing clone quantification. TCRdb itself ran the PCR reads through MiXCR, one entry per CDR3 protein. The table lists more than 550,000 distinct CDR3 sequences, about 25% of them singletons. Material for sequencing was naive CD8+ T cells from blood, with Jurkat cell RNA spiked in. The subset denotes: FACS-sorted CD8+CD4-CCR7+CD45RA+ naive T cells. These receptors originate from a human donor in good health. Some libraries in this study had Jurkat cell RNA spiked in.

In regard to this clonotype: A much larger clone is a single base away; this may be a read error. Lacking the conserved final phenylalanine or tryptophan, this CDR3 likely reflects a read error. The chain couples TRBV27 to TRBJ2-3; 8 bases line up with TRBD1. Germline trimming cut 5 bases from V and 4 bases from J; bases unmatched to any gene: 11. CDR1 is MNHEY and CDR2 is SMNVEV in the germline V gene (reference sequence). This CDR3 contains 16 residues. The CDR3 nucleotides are TGTGCCAGCAGTACCCGGGACAGGATGGTCGCAGATACGCAGTATATT. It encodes CASSTRDRMVADTQYI.

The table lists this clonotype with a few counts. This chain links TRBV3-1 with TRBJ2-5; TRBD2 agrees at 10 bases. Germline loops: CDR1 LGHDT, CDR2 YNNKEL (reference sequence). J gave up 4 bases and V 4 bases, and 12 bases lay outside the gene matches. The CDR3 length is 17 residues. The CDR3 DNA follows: TGTGCCAGCAGCCCCGCGAGCGGGAGGGGTGTAGGAGAGACCCAGTACTTC. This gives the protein CASSPASGRGVGETQYF.

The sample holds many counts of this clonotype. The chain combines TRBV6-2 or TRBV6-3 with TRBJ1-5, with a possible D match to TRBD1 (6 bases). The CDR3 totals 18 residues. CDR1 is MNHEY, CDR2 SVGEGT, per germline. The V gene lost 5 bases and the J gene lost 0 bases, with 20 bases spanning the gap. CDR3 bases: TGTGCCAGCAGTCAAAGGACAGAGCCGAGCTATAGCAATCAGCCCCAGCATTTT. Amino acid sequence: CASSQRTEPSYSNQPQHF.

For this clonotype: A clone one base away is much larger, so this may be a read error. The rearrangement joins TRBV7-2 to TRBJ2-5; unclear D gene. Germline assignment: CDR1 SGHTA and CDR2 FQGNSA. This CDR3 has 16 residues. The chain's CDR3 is CASGLGRLDRKETQYF. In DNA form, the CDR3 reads TGTGCCAGCGGCTTAGGACGGCTGGATAGGAAAGAGACCCAGTACTTC.

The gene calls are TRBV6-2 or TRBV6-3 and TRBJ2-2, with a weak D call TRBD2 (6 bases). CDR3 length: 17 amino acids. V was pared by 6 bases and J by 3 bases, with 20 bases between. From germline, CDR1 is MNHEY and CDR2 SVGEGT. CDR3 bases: TGTGCCAGCAGCCCGTTCCCGGGCAGGGAGGACACCGGGGAGCTGTTTTTT. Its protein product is CASSPFPGREDTGELFF.

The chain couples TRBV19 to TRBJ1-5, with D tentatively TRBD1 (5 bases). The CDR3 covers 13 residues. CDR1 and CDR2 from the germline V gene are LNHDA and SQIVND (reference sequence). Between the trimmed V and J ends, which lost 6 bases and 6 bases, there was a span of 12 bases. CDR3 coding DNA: TGTGCCAGTAGGGCGGGGGGTGGTCAGCCCCAGCATTTT. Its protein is CASRAGGGQPQHF. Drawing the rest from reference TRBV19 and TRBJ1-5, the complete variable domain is DGGITQSPKYLFRKEGQNVTLSCEQNLNHDAMYWYRQDPGQGLRLIYYSQIVNDFQKGDIAEGYSVSREKKESFPLTVTSAQKNPTAFYLCASRAGGGQPQHFGDGTRLSIL.

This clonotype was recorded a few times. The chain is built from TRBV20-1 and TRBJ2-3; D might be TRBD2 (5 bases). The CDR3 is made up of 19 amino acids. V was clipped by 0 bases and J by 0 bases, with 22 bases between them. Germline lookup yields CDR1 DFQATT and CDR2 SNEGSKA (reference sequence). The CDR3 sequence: CSARDLVARPLSSTDTQYF. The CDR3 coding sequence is TGCAGTGCTAGAGATTTGGTAGCGCGTCCTTTAAGTAGCACAGATACGCAGTATTTT.

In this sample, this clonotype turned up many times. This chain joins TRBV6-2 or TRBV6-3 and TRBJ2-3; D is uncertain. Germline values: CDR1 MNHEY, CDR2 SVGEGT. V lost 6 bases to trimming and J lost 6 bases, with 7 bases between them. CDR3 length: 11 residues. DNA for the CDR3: TGTGCCAGCAGGATTGGGGATACGCAGTATTTT. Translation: CASRIGDTQYF.

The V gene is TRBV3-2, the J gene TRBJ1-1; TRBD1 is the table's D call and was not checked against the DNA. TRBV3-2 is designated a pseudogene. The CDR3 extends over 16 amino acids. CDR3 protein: CASSQGCRTVNTEAFF. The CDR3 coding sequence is TGTGCCAGCAGCCAGGGTTGTAGGACAGTGAACACTGAAGCTTTCTTT.

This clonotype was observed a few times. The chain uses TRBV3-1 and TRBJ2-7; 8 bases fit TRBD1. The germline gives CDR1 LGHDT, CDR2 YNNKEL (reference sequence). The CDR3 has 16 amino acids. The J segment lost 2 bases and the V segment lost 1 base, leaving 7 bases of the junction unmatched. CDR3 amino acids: CASSQARGQGPYEQYF. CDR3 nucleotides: TGTGCCAGCAGCCAAGCCCGAGGACAGGGTCCCTACGAGCAGTACTTC.

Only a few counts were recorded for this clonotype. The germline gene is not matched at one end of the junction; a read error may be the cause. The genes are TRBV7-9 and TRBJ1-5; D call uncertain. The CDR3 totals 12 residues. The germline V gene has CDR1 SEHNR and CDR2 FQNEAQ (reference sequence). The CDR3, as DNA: TGTGCCAGCAGCTTAGCCAATCAGCCCCCGCATTTT. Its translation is CASSLANQPPHF.

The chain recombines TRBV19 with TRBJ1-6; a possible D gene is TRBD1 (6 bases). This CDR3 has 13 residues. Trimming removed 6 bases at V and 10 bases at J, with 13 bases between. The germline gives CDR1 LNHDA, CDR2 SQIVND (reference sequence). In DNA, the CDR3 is TGTGCCAGTAGAATGGCCACAGGGTCACCCCTCCACTTT. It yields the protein CASRMATGSPLHF.

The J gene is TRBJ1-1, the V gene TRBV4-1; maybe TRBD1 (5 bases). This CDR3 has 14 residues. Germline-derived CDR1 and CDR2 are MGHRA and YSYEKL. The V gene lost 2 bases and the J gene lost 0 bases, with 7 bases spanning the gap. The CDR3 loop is CASSQRQMNTEAFF. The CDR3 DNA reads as TGCGCCAGCAGCCAAAGACAGATGAACACTGAAGCTTTCTTT.

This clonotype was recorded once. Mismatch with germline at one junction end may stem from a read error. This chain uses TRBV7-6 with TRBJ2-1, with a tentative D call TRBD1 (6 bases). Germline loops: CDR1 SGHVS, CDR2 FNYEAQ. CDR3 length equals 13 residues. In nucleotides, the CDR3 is TGTGCCGGCAGCCCCGGGACATTCGATGAGCAGTTCTTC. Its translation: CAGSPGTFDEQFF. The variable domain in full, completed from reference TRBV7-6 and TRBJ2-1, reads GAGVSQSPRYKVTKRGQDVALRCDPISGHVSLYWYRQALGQGPEFLTYFNYEAQQDKSGLPNDRFSAERPEGSISTLTIQRTEQRDSAMYRCAGSPGTFDEQFFGPGTRLTVL.

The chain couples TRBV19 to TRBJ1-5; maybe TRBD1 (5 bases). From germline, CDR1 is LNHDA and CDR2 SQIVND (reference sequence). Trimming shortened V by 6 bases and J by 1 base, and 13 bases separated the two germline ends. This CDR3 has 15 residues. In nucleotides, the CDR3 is TGTGCCAGTAGCGACTCTCCAGGGAGCAATCAGCCCCAGCATTTT. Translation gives CASSDSPGSNQPQHF.